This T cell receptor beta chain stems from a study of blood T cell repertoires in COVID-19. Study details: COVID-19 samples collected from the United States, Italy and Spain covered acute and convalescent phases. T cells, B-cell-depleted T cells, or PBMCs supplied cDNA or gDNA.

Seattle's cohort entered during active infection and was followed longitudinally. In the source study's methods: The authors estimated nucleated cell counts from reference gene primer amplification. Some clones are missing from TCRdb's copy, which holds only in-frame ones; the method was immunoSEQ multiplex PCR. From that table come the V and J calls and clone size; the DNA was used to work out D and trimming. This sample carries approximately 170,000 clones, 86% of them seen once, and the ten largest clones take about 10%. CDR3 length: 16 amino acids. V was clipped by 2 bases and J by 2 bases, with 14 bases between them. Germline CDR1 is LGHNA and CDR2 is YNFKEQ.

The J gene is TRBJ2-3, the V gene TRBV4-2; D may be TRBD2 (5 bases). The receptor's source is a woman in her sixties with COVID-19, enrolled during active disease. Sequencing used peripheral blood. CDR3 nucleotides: TGTGCCAGCAGCCAAAATCTAGCAGCCCCCACAGATACGCAGTATTTT. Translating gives CASSQNLAAPTDTQYF.